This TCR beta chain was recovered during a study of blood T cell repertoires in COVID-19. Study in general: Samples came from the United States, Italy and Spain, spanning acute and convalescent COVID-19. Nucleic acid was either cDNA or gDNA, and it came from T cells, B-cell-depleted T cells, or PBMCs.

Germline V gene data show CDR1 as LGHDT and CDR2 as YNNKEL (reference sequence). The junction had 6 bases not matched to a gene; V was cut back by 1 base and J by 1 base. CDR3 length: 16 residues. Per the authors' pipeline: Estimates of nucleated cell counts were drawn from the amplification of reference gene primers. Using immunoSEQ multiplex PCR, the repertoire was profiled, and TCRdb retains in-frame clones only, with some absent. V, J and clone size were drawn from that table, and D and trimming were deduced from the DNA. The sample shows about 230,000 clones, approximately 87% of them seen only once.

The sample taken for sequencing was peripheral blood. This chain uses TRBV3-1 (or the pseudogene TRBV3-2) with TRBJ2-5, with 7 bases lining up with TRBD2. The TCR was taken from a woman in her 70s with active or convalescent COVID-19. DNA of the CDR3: TGTGCCAGCAGCCAAGGGGGGACTACCACCCAAGAGACCCAGTACTTC. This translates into CASSQGGTTTQETQYF.